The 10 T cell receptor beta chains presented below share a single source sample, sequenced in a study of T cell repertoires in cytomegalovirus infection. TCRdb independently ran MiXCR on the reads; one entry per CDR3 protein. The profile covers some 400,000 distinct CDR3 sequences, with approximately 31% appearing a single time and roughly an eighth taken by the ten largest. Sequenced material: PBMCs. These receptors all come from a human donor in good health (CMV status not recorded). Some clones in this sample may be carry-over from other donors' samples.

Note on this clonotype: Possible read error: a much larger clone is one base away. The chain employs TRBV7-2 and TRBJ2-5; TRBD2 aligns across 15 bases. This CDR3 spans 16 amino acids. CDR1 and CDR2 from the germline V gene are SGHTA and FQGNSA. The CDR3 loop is CASSAGLAGGQEPQYF. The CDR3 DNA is TGTGCCAGCAGCGCCGGACTAGCGGGGGGGCAAGAGCCCCAGTACTTC.

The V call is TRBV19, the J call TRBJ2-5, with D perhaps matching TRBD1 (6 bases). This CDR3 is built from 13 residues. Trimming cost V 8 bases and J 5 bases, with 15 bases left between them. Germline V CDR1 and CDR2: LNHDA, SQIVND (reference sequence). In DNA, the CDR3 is TGTGCCAGTGGGCACAGGGCAGGGGAGACCCAGTACTTC. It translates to CASGHRAGETQYF.

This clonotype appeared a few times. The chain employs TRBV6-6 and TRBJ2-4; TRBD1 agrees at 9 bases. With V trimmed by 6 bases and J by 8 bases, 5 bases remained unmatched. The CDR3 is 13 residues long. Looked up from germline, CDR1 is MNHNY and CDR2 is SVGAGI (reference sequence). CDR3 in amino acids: CASRSTGGDIQYF. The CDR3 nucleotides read TGTGCCAGCAGGTCGACAGGGGGGGACATTCAGTACTTC.

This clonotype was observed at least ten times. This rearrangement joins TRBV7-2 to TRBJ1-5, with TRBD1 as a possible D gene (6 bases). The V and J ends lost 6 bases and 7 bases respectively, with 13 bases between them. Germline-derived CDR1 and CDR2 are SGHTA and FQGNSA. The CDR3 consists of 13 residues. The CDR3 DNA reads TGTGCCAGCAGTCCAGGGGAGCGACAGCCCCAGCATTTT. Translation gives CASSPGERQPQHF.

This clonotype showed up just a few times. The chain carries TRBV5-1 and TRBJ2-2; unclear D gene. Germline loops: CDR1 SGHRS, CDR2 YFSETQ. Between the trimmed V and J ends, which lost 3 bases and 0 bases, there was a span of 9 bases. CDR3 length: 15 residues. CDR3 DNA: TGCGCCAGCAGCTCAATCTACCCGAACACCGGGGAGCTGTTTTTT. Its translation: CASSSIYPNTGELFF. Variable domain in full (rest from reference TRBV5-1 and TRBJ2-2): KAGVTQTPRYLIKTRGQQVTLSCSPISGHRSVSWYQQTPGQGLQFLFEYFSETQRNKGNFPGRFSGRQFSNSRSEMNVSTLELGDSALYLCASSSIYPNTGELFFGEGSRLTVL.

The DNA of the CDR3 is TGTGCCAGCAGCTTAGACTGGAGCTCCTACAATGAGCAGTTCTTC. Its translation: CASSLDWSSYNEQFF. The rearrangement links TRBV11-2 to TRBJ2-1; no clear D gene. This CDR3 is built from 15 residues. Between the trimmed V and J ends, which lost 0 bases and 0 bases, there was a span of 6 bases. Germline CDR1 reads SGHAT; CDR2 reads FQNNGV. Supplemented by reference TRBV11-2 and TRBJ2-1, the full variable domain reads EAGVAQSPRYKIIEKRQSVAFWCNPISGHATLYWYQQILGQGPKLLIQFQNNGVVDDSQLPKDRFSAERLKGVDSTLKIQPAKLEDSAVYLCASSLDWSSYNEQFFGPGTRLTVL.

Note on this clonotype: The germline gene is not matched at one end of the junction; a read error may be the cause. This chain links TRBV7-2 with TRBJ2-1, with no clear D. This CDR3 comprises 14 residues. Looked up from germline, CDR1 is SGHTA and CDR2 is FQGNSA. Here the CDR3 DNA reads TGTTCCAGCAGCCCGGGTCTACTCAAGAATGAGAAGTTCTTC. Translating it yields CSSSPGLLKNEKFF.

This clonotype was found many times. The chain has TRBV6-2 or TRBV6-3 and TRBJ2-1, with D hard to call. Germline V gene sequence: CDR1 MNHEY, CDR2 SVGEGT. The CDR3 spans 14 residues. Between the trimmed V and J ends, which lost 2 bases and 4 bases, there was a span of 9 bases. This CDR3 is CASSYSQEYNEQFF. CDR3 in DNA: TGTGCCAGCAGTTACAGCCAGGAGTACAATGAGCAGTTCTTC.

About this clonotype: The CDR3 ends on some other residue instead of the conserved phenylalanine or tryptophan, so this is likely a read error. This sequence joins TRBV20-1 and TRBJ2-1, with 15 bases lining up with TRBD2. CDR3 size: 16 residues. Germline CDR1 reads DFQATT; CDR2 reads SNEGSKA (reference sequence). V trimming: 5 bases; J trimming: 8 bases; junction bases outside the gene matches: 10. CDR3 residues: CSAPRTSGGAGHEQFL. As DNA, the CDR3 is TGCAGTGCTCCGCGGACTAGCGGGGGGGCCGGGCATGAGCAGTTCTTA.

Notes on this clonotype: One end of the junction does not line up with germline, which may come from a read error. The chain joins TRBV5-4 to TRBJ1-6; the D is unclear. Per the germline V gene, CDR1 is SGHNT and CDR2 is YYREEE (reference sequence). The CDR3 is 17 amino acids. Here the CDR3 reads CASSVDSRSSYNSPRHF. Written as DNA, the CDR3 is TGTGCCAGCAGCGTGGACTCACGAAGCTCCTATAATTCACCCCGCCACTTT.